The 18 T cell receptor beta chains reported below all come from one sample, sequenced in a study of blood T cells in healthy people across ages. Primed by a sample-barcoded 5' primer and a J-beta primer mix, a second PCR proceeded for about 7 to 11 cycles. TCRdb ran MiXCR on the 5' RACE reads and lists one entry per CDR3 protein. The table shows more than 650,000 distinct CDR3 sequences, with less than 70% occurring only once. Sequencing input: blood. These receptor sequences come from a man older than 75 in good health.

In its sample, this clonotype was seen once. This chain connects TRBV12-3 or TRBV12-4 to TRBJ1-4; 8 bases map to TRBD1. The length of the CDR3 is 15 residues. The J segment lost 4 bases and the V segment lost 6 bases, leaving 7 bases of the junction unmatched. The chain's CDR3 is CASSRGQGGNEKLFF. The DNA for the CDR3 is TGTGCCAGCAGCCGAGGACAGGGCGGTAATGAAAAACTGTTTTTT.

This sequence joins TRBV20-1 and TRBJ2-7; TRBD2 is a possible D gene (6 bases). The CDR3 spans 13 residues. CDR1 DFQATT and CDR2 SNEGSKA come from the germline V gene (reference sequence). Trimming pared 4 bases from V and 1 base from J, leaving 11 bases between. For the CDR3, the DNA is TGCAGTGCTAATCCGGCGGGGTCCTACGAGCAGTACTTC. Protein sequence: CSANPAGSYEQYF.

The rearrangement joins TRBV5-1 to TRBJ2-7; 9 bases align to TRBD2. V shed 0 bases and J 0 bases; nucleotides not matched to a gene: 4. This CDR3 has 16 residues. In germline, CDR1 is SGHRS, CDR2 YFSETQ. CDR3 amino acids: CASSLVTSGVSYEQYF. The CDR3 nucleotides read TGCGCCAGCAGCTTGGTGACTAGCGGAGTCTCCTACGAGCAGTACTTC.

This clonotype appeared a single time. V and J are TRBV5-6 and TRBJ1-1; 11 positions agree with TRBD1. V dropped 4 bases and J dropped 5; count of bases not matched to a gene: 4. Germline V CDR1 and CDR2: SGHDT, YYEEEE. The CDR3 sequence is 14 residues long. The CDR3 coding sequence is TGTGCCAGCAGCCACCGGGACAGGGGGACTGAAGCTTTCTTT. Its translation is CASSHRDRGTEAFF.

The chain couples TRBV5-1 to TRBJ2-1, with D maybe TRBD1 (6 bases). This CDR3 is 13 amino acids long. The germline CDR1 and CDR2 sequences are SGHRS and YFSETQ. V lost 3 bases and J 15 bases, leaving 19 bases between the germline ends. In DNA form, the CDR3 reads TGCGCCAGCAGCTACGACAGGATGGACGACCCGTTCTTC. Encoded protein: CASSYDRMDDPFF.

The chain is built from TRBV27 and TRBJ1-1; the match to TRBD1 covers 7 bases. The CDR3 runs 14 residues. Looked up from germline, CDR1 is MNHEY and CDR2 is SMNVEV (reference sequence). V lost 6 bases to trimming and J lost 4 bases; unmatched junction nucleotides: 8. CDR3 residues: CASRLGGSGTEAFF. The CDR3 region has the DNA TGTGCCAGCAGGCTAGGGGGCTCGGGCACTGAAGCTTTCTTT.

This chain connects TRBV6-1 to TRBJ2-7, with 7 positions matching TRBD1. With V trimmed by 6 bases and J by 5 bases, 7 bases remained unmatched. This CDR3 contains 13 residues. In germline, CDR1 is MNHNS, CDR2 SASEGT. CDR3 loop: CASSDTQGDEQYF. In nucleotides, the CDR3 is TGTGCCAGCAGCGATACCCAGGGGGACGAGCAGTACTTC.

V gene TRBV20-1 combines with J gene TRBJ2-7; the match to TRBD2 covers 9 bases. Germline V lookup: CDR1 DFQATT, CDR2 SNEGSKA (reference sequence). This CDR3 is 18 amino acids long. The V and J ends lost 0 bases and 10 bases, in that order; junction bases with no gene match: 22. CDR3 in amino acids: CSARDLRGGQGRENSQYF. The CDR3 DNA sequence: TGCAGTGCTAGAGATCTGCGGGGGGGCCAGGGGAGAGAAAACAGTCAGTACTTC.

This clonotype was counted between two and nine times. Here the CDR3 DNA reads TGCGCCACCAAGGGACAGCCTAGCACAGATACGCAGTATTTT. Residues: CATKGQPSTDTQYF. The rearrangement uses TRBV5-1 and TRBJ2-3, with 7 bases fitting TRBD1. The ends lost 9 bases at V and 0 bases at J; junction bases unmatched: 7. CDR3 size: 14 residues. CDR1 is SGHRS, CDR2 YFSETQ, per germline.

The chain is built from TRBV5-1 and TRBJ2-1; 8 bases align to TRBD1. V trimming: 4 bases; J trimming: 5 bases; junction bases outside the gene matches: 11. This CDR3 comprises 16 residues. The V gene's germline CDR1 is SGHRS and CDR2 YFSETQ. The DNA for the CDR3 is TGCGCCAGCAGCGCGGGACAGGTGTACATCAACAATGAGCAGTTCTTC. This codes for CASSAGQVYINNEQFF.

This chain connects TRBV5-1 to TRBJ2-7; a possible D gene is TRBD2 (7 bases). Germline assignment: CDR1 SGHRS and CDR2 YFSETQ. This CDR3 has 16 residues. V lost 3 bases and J 0 bases, leaving 16 bases between the germline ends. Here the CDR3 reads CASSWTARESSYEQYF. CDR3 sequence (DNA): TGCGCCAGCAGCTGGACAGCGCGGGAGAGCTCCTACGAGCAGTACTTC.

This rearrangement joins TRBV29-1 to TRBJ1-1, with TRBD1 identical over 9 bases. CDR1 is SQVTM, CDR2 ANQGSEA, per germline. The CDR3 totals 13 residues. V lost 3 bases to trimming and J lost 8 bases; unmatched junction nucleotides: 7. This CDR3 is CSVDSGTGSEAFF. CDR3 nucleotides: TGCAGCGTTGACTCCGGGACAGGGTCCGAAGCTTTCTTT.

V gene TRBV11-2 combines with J gene TRBJ2-5, with D unresolved. CDR1 is SGHAT, CDR2 FQNNGV, per germline. The V end lost 5 bases, the J end lost 9 bases, and 10 bases lay between the germline ends. CDR3 length: 11 residues. CDR3 protein: CASSPSGAQYF. The CDR3 nucleotides read TGTGCCAGCAGCCCCTCTGGAGCCCAGTACTTC.

The V and J genes are TRBV2 and TRBJ1-1, with D possibly being TRBD1 (5 bases). The germline V gene has CDR1 SNHLY and CDR2 FYNNEI. With 7 bases removed from V and 6 bases from J, the gap between germline ends came to 18 bases. The CDR3 extends over 14 amino acids. The CDR3: CASNPVAGTAEAFF. DNA of the CDR3: TGTGCCAGCAACCCGGTGGCCGGGACCGCTGAAGCTTTCTTT.

This clonotype was detected once. Its ends do not fully match the called genes, so a read error is possible. CDR3 sequence (DNA): TGCAGTGCTAGAGATTGGTTAGCAATGACCAGCTCCTACAATGGGCAGTTCTTC. Protein: CSARDWLAMTSSYNGQFF. The chain combines TRBV20-1 with TRBJ2-1; D remains ambiguous. This CDR3 spans 18 amino acids. CDR1 and CDR2 (germline): DFQATT, SNEGSKA (reference sequence).

The chain uses TRBV15 and TRBJ2-6; D is possibly TRBD1 (6 bases). The CDR3 contains 17 residues. Trimming removed 4 bases at V and 0 bases at J, with 13 bases between. Per germline, CDR1 LNHNV and CDR2 YYDKDF (reference sequence). This chain's CDR3 is CATSKPGHGSGANVLTF. The CDR3 DNA reads as TGTGCCACCAGCAAGCCGGGACATGGCTCTGGGGCCAACGTCCTGACTTTC.

The J gene is TRBJ2-5, the V gene TRBV2, with no clear D. The J call may be faulty, since TRBJ2-7 better matches the DNA end. Looked up from germline, CDR1 is SNHLY and CDR2 is FYNNEI. The CDR3 loop spans 15 amino acids. CDR3: CASSEAPRRIHEQYF. CDR3 DNA sequence: TGTGCCAGCAGTGAAGCCCCAAGGAGAATCCACGAGCAGTACTTC.

This clonotype has just a few counts. The rearrangement links TRBV27 to TRBJ2-1, with a weak D call TRBD2 (6 bases). This CDR3 comprises 15 residues. Trimming removed 4 bases from V and 0 bases from J, with 10 bases in between. CDR1 and CDR2 (germline): MNHEY, SMNVEV (reference sequence). The CDR3 nucleotides are TGTGCCAGCAGTTCAGACGGGGGCTCCTACAATGAGCAGTTCTTC. Residues: CASSSDGGSYNEQFF.